This T cell receptor beta chain is drawn from a study of blood T cell repertoires in COVID-19. About the study: Acute-phase and convalescent COVID-19 samples originated in the United States, Italy and Spain. PBMCs, B-cell-depleted T cells, or T cells provided the cDNA or gDNA that made up the material.

How the authors handled the data: From reference gene primer amplification, estimates of nucleated cell counts were derived. Clones were sequenced by immunoSEQ multiplex PCR, and TCRdb holds only the in-frame ones, with some missing. The V and J calls and clone size are taken from that table; D and trimming were inferred from the DNA. The sample includes 150,000 to 200,000 clones, about 77% of them seen just once. CDR3 length equals 15 residues. Germline CDR1 LGHNA, CDR2 YSLEER. V dropped 0 bases and J dropped 1 base, with 10 bases sitting between them. The genes are TRBV4-3 and TRBJ2-7; D possibly corresponds to TRBD2 (6 bases). The sequenced sample consisted of peripheral blood. The sequence came from a woman older than 75 with active or convalescent COVID-19. The DNA for the CDR3 is TGCGCCAGCAGCCAAGATTGGGCGGGGTCCTACGAGCAGTACTTC. Translated, it gives CASSQDWAGSYEQYF.